The 9 T cell receptor beta chains presented below share a single source sample, sequenced in a study of OX40 agonist ivuxolimab in advanced cancers. The data were produced by immunoSEQ multiplex PCR, yet TCRdb's version contains in-frame clones alone and is incomplete. The sample records roughly 140,000 clones, roughly 92% being singletons. The input for sequencing was CD4+ or CD8+ T cells sorted from blood, taken in a trial of the OX40 agonist ivuxolimab. Every receptor here comes from an adult with an advanced solid tumor such as melanoma, head and neck, liver or kidney cancer.

The J gene is TRBJ2-3, the V gene TRBV6-6; tentative D call: TRBD2 (5 bases). CDR1 is MNHNY and CDR2 is SVGAGI in the germline V gene (reference sequence). This CDR3 comprises 15 residues. V was trimmed by 0 bases and J by 1 base, leaving 8 bases between them. The CDR3 loop is CASSYSGLGTDTQYF. In DNA form, the CDR3 reads TGTGCCAGCAGTTACTCCGGACTCGGCACAGATACGCAGTATTTT.

This sequence joins TRBV28 and TRBJ2-7, with D perhaps matching TRBD1 (6 bases). The germline gives CDR1 MDHEN, CDR2 SYDVKM. CDR3 length: 15 amino acids. Trimming removed 6 bases from V and 0 bases from J, with 15 bases in between. DNA for the CDR3: TGTGCCAGCAGCCCCACCGACAGGCTCTCCTACGAGCAGTACTTC. Protein sequence: CASSPTDRLSYEQYF.

The sample holds one count of this clone. J is TRBJ1-1 and V is TRBV6-5, with D possibly matching TRBD1 (6 bases). V was clipped by 8 bases and J by 1 base, with 17 bases between them. Germline V CDR1 and CDR2: MNHEY, SVGAGI. The CDR3 totals 15 residues. The DNA of the CDR3 is TGTGCCAGCCTCAGGGGAGGTCGGAGGAACACTGAAGCTTTCTTT. Residues: CASLRGGRRNTEAFF.

This chain links TRBV7-2 with TRBJ1-5; no firm D call. This CDR3 contains 12 residues. Germline CDR1 reads SGHTA; CDR2 reads FQGNSA. Trimming shortened V by 1 base and J by 6 bases, and 4 bases separated the two germline ends. CDR3 DNA: TGTGCCAGCAGCTTAGGGGGTCAGCCCCAGCATTTT. This encodes CASSLGGQPQHF.

This clone is a singleton in its sample. V usage is TRBV5-8 and J usage is TRBJ1-2; tentative D call: TRBD1 (6 bases). V lost 4 bases to trimming and J lost 4 bases, with 17 bases between them. CDR3 length equals 15 residues. Germline V gene sequence: CDR1 SGHTS, CDR2 YDEGEE. CDR3 amino acids: CASSPGQRRVYGYTF. CDR3 in DNA: TGTGCCAGCAGCCCTGGACAGCGACGGGTCTATGGCTACACCTTC.

J is TRBJ2-5 and V is TRBV11-3; 12 nucleotides line up with TRBD2. V lost 0 bases and J lost 3; bases outside the gene matches: 14. This CDR3 spans 20 amino acids. Germline loops: CDR1 SGHNT, CDR2 YENEEA. The CDR3 region is CASSLDLLAGGPHHEETQYF. The CDR3 DNA reads TGTGCCAGCAGCTTAGATCTACTAGCGGGAGGCCCTCACCATGAAGAGACCCAGTACTTC.

This rearrangement joins TRBV10-1 to TRBJ2-7; 12 bases line up with TRBD1. The CDR3 is made up of 15 amino acids. J lost 6 bases, V lost 4 bases, and 7 bases had no gene match. The germline CDR1 and CDR2 sequences are WNHNN and SYGVQD (reference sequence). The CDR3 nucleotides are TGCGCCAGCAGTGTAGGGGGACAGGGGGCAAGCGAGCAGTACTTC. Its translation is CASSVGGQGASEQYF.

This chain joins TRBV5-5 and TRBJ1-3; weak D call: TRBD1 (5 bases). CDR1 is SGHKS, CDR2 YYEKEE, per germline (reference sequence). The CDR3 contains 14 residues. Trimming removed 2 bases at V and 1 base at J, with 7 bases between. Written as DNA, the CDR3 is TGTGCCAGCAGCTTCCAGGGTTCTGGAAACACCATATATTTT. It codes for CASSFQGSGNTIYF.

This clone was recorded once. The chain has TRBV9 and TRBJ1-4, with D possibly TRBD1 on 5 matching bases. CDR1 is SGDLS and CDR2 is YYNGEE in the germline V gene. The CDR3 has 13 residues. V lost 7 bases to trimming and J lost 3 bases, with 10 bases between them. CDR3: CASSSRANEKLFF. The CDR3 nucleotides read TGTGCCAGCTCCTCCAGGGCTAATGAAAAACTGTTTTTT. Full variable domain (missing parts from reference TRBV9 and TRBJ1-4): DSGVTQTPKHLITATGQRVTLRCSPRSGDLSVYWYQQSLDQGLQFLIQYYNGEERAKGNILERFSAQQFPDLHSELNLSSLELGDSALYFCASSSRANEKLFFGSGTQLSVL.